Detailed here is one T cell receptor (beta chain). No antigen is known for it. The V end was cut by 0 bases, the J end by 2 bases, with 8 bases between. The CDR3 runs to 14 residues. The germline gives CDR1 SGHRS, CDR2 YFSETQ. TCRdb's copy holds only in-frame clones and misses some; the assay was immunoSEQ multiplex PCR. The sample gives about 480,000 clones, approximately 90% of which show up once; 9.5% to 15% is in the top ten. Described treatment: 15 to 20 received Ad26.COV2.S at low or high dose, single or two shots; several received placebo; per-sample allocation not given. Following the first vaccine or placebo injection, samples were taken on day 63. An adult donor aged 18-55 years was enrolled in Boston. This entry comes from a study of Ad26.COV2.S vaccination and SARS-CoV-2 variants. Study context: In the study, Ad26.COV2.S was injected intramuscularly once, or twice 56 days apart.

Study outcomes and limitations: Considerable breadth of spike-specific CD8+ and CD4+ T cell responses has reportedly been documented following vaccination.

The source of this sequence is a person aged 18-60 years who received the Ad26.COV2.S COVID-19 vaccine or a placebo. The source was peripheral blood, collected in a trial of Ad26.COV2.S vaccine versus placebo. The chain joins TRBV5-1 to TRBJ2-5, with D tentatively TRBD2 (6 bases). The CDR3 reads CASSLVSGQETQYF. The CDR3 DNA follows: TGCGCCAGCAGCTTGGTTAGCGGACAAGAGACCCAGTACTTC. Variable domain in full (rest from reference TRBV5-1 and TRBJ2-5): KAGVTQTPRYLIKTRGQQVTLSCSPISGHRSVSWYQQTPGQGLQFLFEYFSETQRNKGNFPGRFSGRQFSNSRSEMNVSTLELGDSALYLCASSLVSGQETQYFGPGTRLLVL.